Listed here are 23 T cell receptor beta chains from one sample, sequenced in a study of blood T cell repertoires in COVID-19. The table came from immunoSEQ multiplex PCR; TCRdb's copy has only in-frame clones and leaves some out. The table lists some 83,000 clones, about 85% of them singletons. The sequencing input was peripheral blood. These receptors were taken from a man aged 55-75 years with active or convalescent COVID-19.

The rearrangement uses TRBV3-1 (or the pseudogene TRBV3-2) and TRBJ2-7; a weak D match, TRBD2 (5 bases). Between the trimmed V and J ends, which lost 1 base and 2 bases, there was a span of 18 bases. In germline, CDR1 is LGHDT, CDR2 YNNKEL (reference sequence). The CDR3 has 17 amino acids. CDR3 sequence: CASSQGSFVGVPYEQYF. CDR3 nucleotide sequence: TGTGCCAGCAGCCAAGGTTCGTTTGTCGGGGTCCCCTACGAGCAGTACTTC.

The V call is TRBV19, the J call TRBJ2-1; TRBD1 might be the D (5 bases). Trimming stripped 3 bases from V and 2 bases from J, with 11 bases between. CDR1 and CDR2 (germline): LNHDA, SQIVND (reference sequence). The CDR3 has 15 residues. The CDR3, as DNA: TGTGCCAGTAGTATCAGGGTAGCCCCCTACAATGAGCAGTTCTTC. Residues: CASSIRVAPYNEQFF.

CDR3 nucleotides: TGTGCCAGCACCCCCAGTAGGAGGCAGAACTATGGCTACACCTTC. As protein: CASTPSRRQNYGYTF. The J gene is TRBJ1-2, the V gene TRBV7-2; no definite D call. The V end was cut by 7 bases, the J end by 2 bases, with 17 bases between. Germline CDR1 is SGHTA and CDR2 is FQGNSA. The CDR3 is 15 residues long.

This clone was observed a handful of times. The chain joins TRBV3-1 (or the pseudogene TRBV3-2) to TRBJ1-2; the match to TRBD1 covers 7 bases. Per the germline V gene, CDR1 is LGHDT and CDR2 is YNNKEL (reference sequence). V shed 3 bases, J shed 4 bases, and the junction held 5 bases outside the gene matches. There are 14 residues in the CDR3. This chain's CDR3 is CASSHDRESYGYTF. CDR3 DNA: TGTGCCAGCAGCCACGACAGGGAGAGCTATGGCTACACCTTC.

The rearrangement links TRBV7-8 to TRBJ1-3, with TRBD1 matching 7 bases. The CDR3 is made up of 17 amino acids. After removal of 4 bases from V and 4 bases from J, the junction contained 13 bases not matched to a gene. The V gene's germline CDR1 is SGHVS and CDR2 FQNEAQ. The CDR3 DNA reads as TGTGCCAGCAGCTCAACAACATACAGGGGAGGAGGAAACACCATATATTTT. As protein: CASSSTTYRGGGNTIYF.

The rearrangement joins TRBV7-2 to TRBJ2-7, with D uncertain. Trimming shortened V by 1 base and J by 0 bases, and 7 bases separated the two germline ends. The CDR3 extends over 14 amino acids. Germline lookup yields CDR1 SGHTA and CDR2 FQGNSA. The CDR3 DNA is TGTGCCAGCAGCTTAGGGCTCAACTCCTACGAGCAGTACTTC. Amino acids: CASSLGLNSYEQYF. Using reference TRBV7-2 and TRBJ2-7 for the parts outside the CDR3, the full variable domain is GAGVSQSPSNKVTEKGKDVELRCDPISGHTALYWYRQSLGQGLEFLIYFQGNSAPDKSGLPSDRFSAERTGGSVSTLTIQRTQQEDSAVYLCASSLGLNSYEQYFGPGTRLTVT.

The chain has TRBV11-1 and TRBJ1-2; D may be TRBD1 (5 bases). The ends were cut back, 0 bases at V and 4 bases at J, with 12 bases in the middle. The CDR3 consists of 15 residues. Germline-derived CDR1 and CDR2 are SGHAT and FQDESV (reference sequence). CDR3 nucleotides: TGTGCCAGCAGCTTAGCGCAGGGTCGGAGCTATGGCTACACCTTC. As protein: CASSLAQGRSYGYTF.

CDR3 region: CASSQGNPGVGTEAFF. The CDR3 DNA reads TGCGCCAGCAGCCAAGGTAACCCGGGGGTCGGCACTGAAGCTTTCTTT. The gene calls are TRBV4-1 and TRBJ1-1; a weak D match, TRBD1 (5 bases). The CDR3 contains 16 residues. With 1 base removed from V and 4 bases from J, the gap between germline ends came to 16 bases. The germline gives CDR1 MGHRA, CDR2 YSYEKL.

The chain couples TRBV7-2 to TRBJ1-2; 7 bases are a match to TRBD1. V lost 2 bases and J lost 6; bases outside the gene matches: 9. The germline V gene has CDR1 SGHTA and CDR2 FQGNSA. CDR3 length: 15 residues. The CDR3 nucleotides read TGTGCCAGCAGCTTAAGACAGGGATTTTACAATGGCTACACCTTC. Its translation: CASSLRQGFYNGYTF.

The chain links TRBV5-1 to TRBJ2-7; 7 positions match TRBD2. The CDR3 length is 14 residues. Germline V gene data show CDR1 as SGHRS and CDR2 as YFSETQ. J was trimmed by 2 bases and V by 4 bases; bases with no gene match: 6. The CDR3 here is CASSPRGGTYEQYF. CDR3 bases: TGCGCCAGCAGCCCCCGCGGGGGAACCTACGAGCAGTACTTC.

J is TRBJ2-6 and V is TRBV5-1; 9 positions match TRBD1. Germline V lookup: CDR1 SGHRS, CDR2 YFSETQ. V dropped 0 bases and J dropped 0; count of bases not matched to a gene: 4. The CDR3 extends over 18 amino acids. This CDR3 is CASSLVGTGHSGANVLTF. In nucleotides, the CDR3 is TGCGCCAGCAGCTTGGTAGGGACAGGGCACTCTGGGGCCAACGTCCTGACTTTC.

The V gene is TRBV4-1, the J gene TRBJ2-1; D is ambiguous. V was clipped by 1 base and J by 4 bases, with 5 bases between them. Germline CDR1 is MGHRA and CDR2 is YSYEKL. This CDR3 has 13 amino acids. This chain's CDR3 is CASSQGPYNEQFF. The CDR3 nucleotides read TGCGCCAGCAGCCAAGGGCCTTACAATGAGCAGTTCTTC.

The chain combines TRBV3-1 (or the pseudogene TRBV3-2) with TRBJ2-1, with a possible D match to TRBD1 (6 bases). V dropped 7 bases and J dropped 4 bases, with 20 bases sitting between them. This CDR3 has 16 amino acids. Per the germline V gene, CDR1 is LGHDT and CDR2 is YNNKEL (reference sequence). The CDR3 sequence is CASIRRPKGQYNEQFF. The CDR3 region has the DNA TGTGCCAGCATCCGAAGACCAAAGGGACAATACAATGAGCAGTTCTTC.

The V call is TRBV14, the J call TRBJ2-2, with 11 bases aligning to TRBD2. The V gene's germline CDR1 is SGHDN and CDR2 FVKESK. Germline trimming cut 4 bases from V and 4 bases from J; bases unmatched to any gene: 2. The CDR3 loop spans 15 amino acids. CDR3 sequence reads: CASSPGLAGTGELFF. CDR3 nucleotide sequence: TGTGCCAGCAGCCCAGGACTAGCGGGCACCGGGGAGCTGTTTTTT.

The genes are TRBV6-5 and TRBJ1-1; D gene unclear. The CDR3 consists of 13 residues. Germline loops: CDR1 MNHEY, CDR2 SVGAGI. Trimming removed 6 bases from V and 2 bases from J, with 10 bases in between. CDR3 bases: TGTGCCAGCAGAAAGGAGGAAAACACTGAAGCTTTCTTT. The encoded protein is CASRKEENTEAFF.

The chain links TRBV6-6 to TRBJ1-4; 8 bases are a match to TRBD1. The ends lost 2 bases at V and 8 bases at J; junction bases unmatched: 7. The V gene's germline CDR1 is MNHNY and CDR2 SVGAGI (reference sequence). The CDR3 is 15 amino acids. The CDR3 spells CASSYKGQGAEKLFF. CDR3 coding DNA: TGTGCCAGCAGTTACAAGGGGCAGGGGGCCGAAAAACTGTTTTTT.

The chain has TRBV7-9 and TRBJ2-5; 9 positions match TRBD2. The germline V gene has CDR1 SEHNR and CDR2 FQNEAQ (reference sequence). V shed 4 bases and J 2 bases; nucleotides not matched to a gene: 8. This CDR3 comprises 16 residues. The CDR3, as DNA: TGTGCCAGCAGCTCACCGGGACTAGCAGGACAAGAGACCCAGTACTTC. This gives the protein CASSSPGLAGQETQYF.

The chain couples TRBV21-1 to TRBJ1-2. TRBV21-1 is shown as a pseudogene. The CDR3 loop spans 15 amino acids. The DNA for the CDR3 is TGTGCCAGCAGCAAAGGTTCGGGGGGCCTCCCCGGCTACACCTTC. Its protein product is CASSKGSGGLPGYTF.

The J gene is TRBJ2-3, the V gene TRBV20-1; TRBD1 might be the D (5 bases). V was shortened by 3 bases and J by 0 bases, with 10 bases between the two germline ends. Germline V gene lookup returns CDR1 DFQATT and CDR2 SNEGSKA (reference sequence). The length of the CDR3 is 14 residues. The CDR3 here is CSASKDTSTDTQYF. As DNA, the CDR3 is TGCAGTGCTAGTAAGGACACTAGCACAGATACGCAGTATTTT.

The chain uses TRBV11-3 and TRBJ2-3; 8 bases are shared with TRBD2. The ends lost 1 base at V and 2 bases at J; junction bases unmatched: 2. Germline loops: CDR1 SGHNT, CDR2 YENEEA. The CDR3 length is 15 residues. The CDR3 sequence: CASSLGSGATDTQYF. In nucleotides, the CDR3 is TGTGCCAGCAGCTTAGGTAGCGGGGCCACAGATACGCAGTATTTT. Variable domain in full (rest from reference TRBV11-3 and TRBJ2-3): EAGVVQSPRYKIIEKKQPVAFWCNPISGHNTLYWYLQNLGQGPELLIRYENEEAVDDSQLPKDRFSAERLKGVDSTLKIQPAELGDSAVYLCASSLGSGATDTQYFGPGTRLTVL.

The rearrangement links TRBV7-2 to TRBJ2-2; D not resolved. The CDR3 consists of 18 residues. V was clipped by 2 bases and J by 0 bases, with 16 bases between them. Germline V lookup: CDR1 SGHTA, CDR2 FQGNSA. CDR3 sequence (DNA): TGTGCCAGCAGCTTAAATCTTGTTGGGCAGGCGAACACCGGGGAGCTGTTTTTT. Translated: CASSLNLVGQANTGELFF.

The chain couples TRBV10-3 to TRBJ1-3; no clear D gene. CDR3 length: 18 amino acids. The germline gives CDR1 ENHRY, CDR2 SYGVKD. Trimming shortened V by 0 bases and J by 0 bases, and 15 bases separated the two germline ends. The CDR3 nucleotides read TGTGCCATCAGTGAGTCGCAGATTAAACTACTCTCTGGAAACACCATATATTTT. This gives the protein CAISESQIKLLSGNTIYF.

The chain links TRBV2 to TRBJ1-1; D unresolved. Trimming shortened V by 6 bases and J by 5 bases, and 7 bases separated the two germline ends. The CDR3 totals 11 residues. Germline CDR1 SNHLY, CDR2 FYNNEI. The CDR3 loop is CASSLSTEAFF. Here the CDR3 DNA reads TGTGCCAGCAGCCTGAGTACTGAAGCTTTCTTT.